Below, 10 T cell receptor beta chains from the same sample are listed, as sequenced in a study of glioma-infiltrating T cells after dendritic cell vaccination. Profiled with immunoSEQ multiplex PCR; TCRdb holds only in-frame clones, not every one. The sample yields tens of thousands of clones, 70% to 85% seen once. Time point given: after dendritic cell vaccination, including at tumor progression/relapse. The source was blood, collected after dendritic cell vaccination. These TCRs come from a human donor with glioblastoma.

The chain uses TRBV11-3 and TRBJ1-1; D is ambiguous. Per germline, CDR1 SGHNT and CDR2 YENEEA. CDR3 length: 13 amino acids. V was clipped by 0 bases and J by 5 bases, with 7 bases between them. In DNA, the CDR3 is TGTGCCAGCAGCTTAGATCCGGTGACTGAAGCTTTCTTT. This translates into CASSLDPVTEAFF.

This clone appeared once. The CDR3 loop reads CASSIWSPRTGFYEQYF. The CDR3 DNA sequence: TGTGCCAGTAGTATCTGGTCCCCCCGGACAGGGTTCTACGAGCAGTACTTC. V usage is TRBV19 and J usage is TRBJ2-5; 8 bases are shared with TRBD1. The end of the DNA aligns better with TRBJ2-7, so the J call may be wrong. Germline lookup yields CDR1 LNHDA and CDR2 SQIVND (reference sequence). This CDR3 has 17 amino acids.

The chain recombines TRBV7-2 with TRBJ2-1; 10 nucleotides align to TRBD2. V gave up 4 bases and J gave up 8 bases; unmatched junction bases: 20. CDR1 SGHTA and CDR2 FQGNSA come from the germline V gene. The CDR3 contains 19 residues. This CDR3 reads CASSSQGGLAGGVGYEQFF. The CDR3 DNA follows: TGTGCCAGCAGCTCCCAGGGGGGGTTAGCGGGGGGCGTTGGATATGAGCAGTTCTTC.

The V call is TRBV11-2, the J call TRBJ1-3; D is undetermined. The V gene lost 5 bases and the J gene lost 4 bases, with 9 bases spanning the gap. This CDR3 is built from 13 residues. Germline V gene sequence: CDR1 SGHAT, CDR2 FQNNGV. The CDR3 here is CASSPTRGNTIYF. The CDR3 DNA is TGTGCCAGCAGCCCCACCAGGGGAAACACCATATATTTT.

This clone appeared a single time. This chain connects TRBV13 to TRBJ2-5; tentative D call: TRBD1 (6 bases). Between the trimmed V and J ends, which lost 0 bases and 5 bases, there was a span of 13 bases. The germline gives CDR1 PRHDT, CDR2 FYEKMQ (reference sequence). The CDR3 has 15 residues. The CDR3 sequence: CASSLGLQGPETQYF. Here the CDR3 DNA reads TGTGCCAGCAGCTTAGGGCTACAGGGTCCCGAGACCCAGTACTTC.

The V call is TRBV5-8, the J call TRBJ1-1, with D maybe TRBD1 (6 bases). Germline V gives CDR1 SGHTS, CDR2 YDEGEE. The germline V and J ends were trimmed by 4 bases and 11 bases, with 21 bases remaining between them. The CDR3 runs 14 residues. CDR3 nucleotides: TGTGCCAGCAGCCCAGCCCCGACAGGCTATGATGCTTTCTTT. It yields the protein CASSPAPTGYDAFF.

The chain employs TRBV27 and TRBJ1-1; D may be TRBD1 (6 bases). Trimming shortened V by 6 bases and J by 4 bases, and 15 bases separated the two germline ends. CDR3 length: 14 amino acids. Germline assignment: CDR1 MNHEY and CDR2 SMNVEV (reference sequence). CDR3 nucleotides: TGTGCCAGCAGAGAGGGGGTGGAGGTCACTGAAGCTTTCTTT. It codes for CASREGVEVTEAFF.

The V and J genes are TRBV30 and TRBJ1-2; TRBD1 aligns across 9 bases. V lost 5 bases and J lost 2; bases outside the gene matches: 6. There are 14 residues in the CDR3. CDR1 is GTSNPN, CDR2 SVGIG, per germline (reference sequence). As DNA, the CDR3 is TGTGCCTGGGGTGACGGGACAGGGAACTATGGCTACACCTTC. This encodes CAWGDGTGNYGYTF. Supplemented by reference TRBV30 and TRBJ1-2, the full variable domain reads SQTIHQWPATLVQPVGSPLSLECTVEGTSNPNLYWYRQAAGRGLQLLFYSVGIGQISSEVPQNLSASRPQDRQFILSSKKLLLSDSGFYLCAWGDGTGNYGYTFGSGTRLTVV.

The chain uses TRBV6-1 and TRBJ2-7; D is possibly TRBD1 (5 bases). This CDR3 comprises 15 residues. The V end was cut by 1 base, the J end by 2 bases, with 12 bases between. Germline-derived CDR1 and CDR2 are MNHNS and SASEGT. CDR3: CASSEGRQTTYEQYF. The CDR3 DNA reads TGTGCCAGCAGTGAAGGGAGACAGACGACCTACGAGCAGTACTTC.

V gene TRBV2 combines with J gene TRBJ2-7, with D possibly TRBD1 on 6 matching bases. Per the germline V gene, CDR1 is SNHLY and CDR2 is FYNNEI. V was cut by 7 bases and J by 3 bases, with 13 bases left in between. This CDR3 region has 13 residues. CDR3 protein: CASTLTGYYEQYF. The CDR3 bases are TGTGCCAGCACCTTGACAGGATACTACGAGCAGTACTTC.